The rows below give T cell receptor beta chains drawn from one sample of a study of T cells in Graves' hyperthyroidism and ophthalmopathy. TCRdb re-called the multiplex PCR reads through MiXCR, storing one row per CDR3 protein. Counted here are about 550,000 distinct CDR3 sequences, about 20% occurring once; the ten biggest clones make up approximately 26%. The sequenced material came from blood. These receptors were collected from a man aged 18-30 years with Graves' hyperthyroidism. Each CDR3 is given with its conserved first and last residue. A D gene is named only where the DNA matches it firmly. Some rows have no size entry. The others give once, few or many, or a class for an expanded clone.

TRBV6-8	NA	TRBJ2-5	many	TGTGCCAGCAGCCGTAACAGGGCTCCAGAGACCCAGTACTTC	CASSRNRAPETQYF
TRBV6-5	TRBD1	TRBJ2-7	few	TGTGCCAGCAGTACTAACAGGGGGCGAGCGTACGAGCAGTACTTC	CASSTNRGRAYEQYF
TRBV6-5	TRBD2	TRBJ2-6	NA	TGTGCCAGCAGTTACGCTAGCGGGAGGTCTGGGGCCAACGTCCTGACTTTC	CASSYASGRSGANVLTF
TRBV15	NA	TRBJ2-7	NA	TGTGCCACCAGCAGAGAGGGGGTGGGTTACGAGCAGTACTTC	CATSREGVGYEQYF
TRBV6-2/TRBV6-3	NA	TRBJ2-2	many	TGTGCCAGCAGTCCCTCCCCGGGGGACAACCTTGACGGGGAGCTGTTTTTT	CASSPSPGDNLDGELFF
TRBV12-3/TRBV12-4	NA	TRBJ2-5	few	TGTGCCAGCATGCGCGCGGAGACCCAGTACTTC	CASMRAETQYF
TRBV28	NA	TRBJ1-2	NA	TGTGCCAGCGGGCGTCTATCGTACTATGGCTACACCTTC	CASGRLSYYGYTF
TRBV9	NA	TRBJ1-2	NA	TGTGCCAGCAGCCTTCCGGGCTCCCGGGGCTACACCTTC	CASSLPGSRGYTF
TRBV6-2/TRBV6-3	NA	TRBJ1-1	many	TGTGCCAGCAGTTACTCGATCGGGACCGAAGCTTTCTTT	CASSYSIGTEAFF
TRBV28	TRBD1	TRBJ2-7	NA	TGTGCCAGCAGACGACAGGGATGGGTCTACGAGCAGTACTTC	CASRRQGWVYEQYF
TRBV7-8	NA	TRBJ2-7	many	TGTGCCAGCAGCTTTCAATGGAGGCCCCAACCCTCCTACGAGCAGTACTTC	CASSFQWRPQPSYEQYF
TRBV28	NA	TRBJ1-2	NA	TGTGCCAGCAGTTTATTAAGGTTTACGGGCTATGGCTACACCTTC	CASSLLRFTGYGYTF
TRBV24-1	NA	TRBJ1-5	many	TGTGCCACCAGTGATTTCGGGGGAGATCAGCCCCAGCATTTT	CATSDFGGDQPQHF
TRBV20-1	NA	TRBJ1-1	NA	TGCAGTGCACCCCAGAATGGGGGGCACACTGAAGCTTTCTTT	CSAPQNGGHTEAFF
TRBV12-3/TRBV12-4	NA	TRBJ1-1	many	TGTGCCAGCAGTTTTAGGAGGGACACTGAAGCTTTCTTT	CASSFRRDTEAFF
TRBV9	NA	TRBJ2-7	many	TGTGCCAGCAGCGTAGGGGGGGGCCTCTACGAGCAGTACTTC	CASSVGGGLYEQYF
TRBV18	TRBD1	TRBJ1-1	NA	TGTGCCAGCTCACCACCCCGACAGGGGCCGAACACTGAAGCTTTCTTT	CASSPPRQGPNTEAFF
TRBV6-1	TRBD1	TRBJ2-2	few	TGTGCCAGCAGTACCAACAGGGGAGTGAGGACCGGGGAGCTGTTTTTT	CASSTNRGVRTGELFF
TRBV28	NA	TRBJ1-1	many	TGTGCCAGCAGTTTATCAAGGGCGGCCACTGAAGCTTTCTTT	CASSLSRAATEAFF
TRBV7-3	TRBD2	TRBJ2-5	NA	TGTGCCAGCAGCCCCCAACCCAGACTAGCGGGAGATGAGACCCAGTACTTC	CASSPQPRLAGDETQYF
TRBV6-1	NA	TRBJ1-3	many	TGTGCCAGCGCAACCTCGGGCAACGGGAACACCATATATTTT	CASATSGNGNTIYF
TRBV19	TRBD1	TRBJ1-1	many	TGTGCCAGTAGTGGTGCACCGACAGGGAAGAAAGCTTTCTTT	CASSGAPTGKKAFF
TRBV7-9	NA	TRBJ1-2	many	TGTGCCAGCAGCTTACAGCAGGGGTACTATGGCTACACCTTC	CASSLQQGYYGYTF
TRBV27	NA	TRBJ2-5	many	TGTGCCAGCAGCCAAGGCTGGGTTTCGGGGGAGACCCAGTACTTC	CASSQGWVSGETQYF
TRBV7-8	NA	TRBJ1-1	NA	TGTGCCAGCAGCTTAAGTTCAGGGATGGGAGCTGAAGCTTTCTTT	CASSLSSGMGAEAFF
TRBV12-3/TRBV12-4	NA	TRBJ1-6	many	TGTGCCAGCAGTTTCGGGACACCTAATAATTCACCCCTCCACTTT	CASSFGTPNNSPLHF
TRBV27	NA	TRBJ2-3	many	TGTGCCAGCAGCCCCGCGCCGGGGGGCGCAGATACGCAGTATTTT	CASSPAPGGADTQYF
TRBV7-2	TRBD1	TRBJ2-7	many	TGTGCCAGCAGCACAGACAGGGCCTACGAGCAGTACTTC	CASSTDRAYEQYF
TRBV28	TRBD1	TRBJ2-7	many	TGTGCCAGCACAGCAGGGGGTACGTCCTACGAGCAGTACTTC	CASTAGGTSYEQYF
TRBV7-2	NA	TRBJ1-2	many	TGTGCCAGCAGCTTAGGACGTACGTTCTATGGCTACACCTTC	CASSLGRTFYGYTF
TRBV29-1	NA	TRBJ1-1	many	TGCAGCGTTGGGGGGGGCGGCACTGAAGCTTTCTTT	CSVGGGGTEAFF
TRBV24-1	NA	TRBJ1-5	many	TGTGCCACCAGTGATTCCGATCCCAATCAGCCCCAGCATTTT	CATSDSDPNQPQHF
TRBV12-3/TRBV12-4	NA	TRBJ1-5	many	TGTGCCCGATACCCGGTGCCCCAGCATTTT	CARYPVPQHF
TRBV19	TRBD1	TRBJ1-2	few	TGTGCCAGCGGCTACGGGACAGACTATGGCTACACCTTC	CASGYGTDYGYTF
TRBV28	TRBD2	TRBJ2-5	many	TGTGCCAGCAGTCCCCCGGGGGAGGGGATCCAAGAGACCCAGTACTTTGAGACCCAGTACTTC	CASSPPGEGIQETQYFETQYF
TRBV7-8	NA	TRBJ1-5	few	TGTGCCAGCAGCCAGGAGGGCCGACAGAGCAATCAGCCCCAGCATTTT	CASSQEGRQSNQPQHF
TRBV12-3/TRBV12-4	NA	TRBJ1-1	NA	TGTGCCAGCAGAACAGGGAGAGCCACTGAAGCTTTCTTT	CASRTGRATEAFF
TRBV12-3/TRBV12-4	TRBD1	TRBJ1-1	many	TGTGCCAGCAGTTTCCACAGGGGCTTAACTGAAGCTTTCTTT	CASSFHRGLTEAFF